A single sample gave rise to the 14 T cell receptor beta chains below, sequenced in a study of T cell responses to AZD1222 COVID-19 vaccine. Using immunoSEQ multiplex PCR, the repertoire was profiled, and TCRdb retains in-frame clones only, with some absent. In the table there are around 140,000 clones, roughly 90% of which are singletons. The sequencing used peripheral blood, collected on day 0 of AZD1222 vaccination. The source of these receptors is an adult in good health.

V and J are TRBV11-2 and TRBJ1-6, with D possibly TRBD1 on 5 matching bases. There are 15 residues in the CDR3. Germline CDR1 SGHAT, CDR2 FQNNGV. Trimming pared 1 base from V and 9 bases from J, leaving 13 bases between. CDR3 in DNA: TGTGCCAGCAGCTTAGGGGCGGGGCGAGGTTCACCCCTCCACTTT. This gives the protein CASSLGAGRGSPLHF.

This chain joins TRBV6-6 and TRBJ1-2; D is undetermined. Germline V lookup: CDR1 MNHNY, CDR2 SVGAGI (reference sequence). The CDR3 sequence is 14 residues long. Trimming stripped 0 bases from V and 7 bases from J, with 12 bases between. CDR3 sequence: CASSYSPAISGYTF. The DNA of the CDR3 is TGTGCCAGCAGTTACTCCCCCGCTATTTCTGGCTACACCTTC.

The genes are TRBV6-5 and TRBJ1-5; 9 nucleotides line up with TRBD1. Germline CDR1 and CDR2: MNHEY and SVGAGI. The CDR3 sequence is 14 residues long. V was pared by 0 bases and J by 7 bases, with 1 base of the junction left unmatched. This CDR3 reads CASSYSTGGQPQHF. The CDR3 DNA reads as TGTGCCAGCAGTTACTCGACAGGGGGACAGCCCCAGCATTTT.

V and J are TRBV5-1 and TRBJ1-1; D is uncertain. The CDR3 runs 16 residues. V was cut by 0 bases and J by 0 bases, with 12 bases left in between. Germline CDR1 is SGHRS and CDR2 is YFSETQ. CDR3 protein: CASSLVAVELNTEAFF. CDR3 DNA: TGCGCCAGCAGCTTGGTAGCGGTGGAACTGAACACTGAAGCTTTCTTT.

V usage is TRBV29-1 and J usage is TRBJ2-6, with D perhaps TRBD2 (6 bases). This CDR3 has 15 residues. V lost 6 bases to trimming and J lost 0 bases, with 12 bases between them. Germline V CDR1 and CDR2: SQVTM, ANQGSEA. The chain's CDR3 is CSVGGADSGANVLTF. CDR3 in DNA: TGCAGCGTGGGGGGTGCGGACTCTGGGGCCAACGTCCTGACTTTC.

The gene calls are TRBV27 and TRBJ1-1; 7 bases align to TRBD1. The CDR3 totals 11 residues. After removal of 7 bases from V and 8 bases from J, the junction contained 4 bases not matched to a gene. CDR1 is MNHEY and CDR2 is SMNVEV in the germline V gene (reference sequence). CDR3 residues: CASTSRGEAFF. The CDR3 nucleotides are TGTGCCAGCACGAGCAGGGGGGAAGCTTTCTTT.

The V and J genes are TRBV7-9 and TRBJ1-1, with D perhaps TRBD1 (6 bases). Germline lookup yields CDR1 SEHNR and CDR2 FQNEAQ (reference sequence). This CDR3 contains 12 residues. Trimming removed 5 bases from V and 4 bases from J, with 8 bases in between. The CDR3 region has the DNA TGTGCCAGCAGCGTAGGGGGCACTGAAGCTTTCTTT. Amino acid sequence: CASSVGGTEAFF.

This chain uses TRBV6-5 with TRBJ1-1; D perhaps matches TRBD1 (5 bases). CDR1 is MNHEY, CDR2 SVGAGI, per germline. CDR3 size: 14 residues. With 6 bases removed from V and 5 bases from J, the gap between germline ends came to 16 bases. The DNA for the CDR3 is TGTGCCAGCAGATCGACAGCTGTTGGTACTGAAGCTTTCTTT. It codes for CASRSTAVGTEAFF.

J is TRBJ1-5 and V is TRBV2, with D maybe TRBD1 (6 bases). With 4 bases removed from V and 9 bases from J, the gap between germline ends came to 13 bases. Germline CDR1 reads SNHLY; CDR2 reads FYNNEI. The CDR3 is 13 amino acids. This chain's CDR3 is CASSGETGRPQHF. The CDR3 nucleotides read TGTGCCAGCAGTGGAGAAACAGGGCGGCCCCAGCATTTT.

The CDR3 coding sequence is TGTGCCATCAGTGGCGCCGGGACCGAAGCTTTCTTT. Translating gives CAISGAGTEAFF. This chain joins TRBV10-3 and TRBJ1-1, with a weak D call TRBD1 (5 bases). This CDR3 has 12 residues. The V end lost 4 bases, the J end lost 8 bases, and 11 bases lay between the germline ends. Germline loops: CDR1 ENHRY, CDR2 SYGVKD.

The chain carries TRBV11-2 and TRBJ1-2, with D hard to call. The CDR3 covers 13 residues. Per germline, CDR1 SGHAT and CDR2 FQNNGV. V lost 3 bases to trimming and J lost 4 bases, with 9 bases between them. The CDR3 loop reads CASSFMIGYGYTF. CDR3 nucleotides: TGTGCCAGCAGCTTTATGATAGGCTATGGCTACACCTTC.

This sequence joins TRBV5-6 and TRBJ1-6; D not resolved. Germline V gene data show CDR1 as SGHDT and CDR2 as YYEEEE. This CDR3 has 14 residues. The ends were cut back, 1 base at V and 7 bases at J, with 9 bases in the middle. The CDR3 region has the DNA TGTGCCAGCAGCTTGTTAGCCCCGAATTCACCCCTCCACTTT. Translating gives CASSLLAPNSPLHF.

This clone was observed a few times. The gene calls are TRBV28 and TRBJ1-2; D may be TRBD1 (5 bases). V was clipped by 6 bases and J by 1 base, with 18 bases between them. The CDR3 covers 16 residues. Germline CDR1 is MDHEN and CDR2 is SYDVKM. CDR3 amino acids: CASRGSTALFNYGYTF. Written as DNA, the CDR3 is TGTGCCAGCAGGGGGTCGACAGCACTATTTAACTATGGCTACACCTTC.

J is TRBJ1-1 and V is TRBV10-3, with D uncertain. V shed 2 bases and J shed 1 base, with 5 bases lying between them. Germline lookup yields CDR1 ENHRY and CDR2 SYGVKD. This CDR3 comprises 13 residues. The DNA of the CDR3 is TGTGCCATCAGTGAGAACGGGAACACTGAAGCTTTCTTT. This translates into CAISENGNTEAFF.